What follows describes a single TCR beta chain. Study processing details: Scientists estimated how many nucleated cells there were by amplifying reference gene primers. Clones were read by immunoSEQ multiplex PCR, and TCRdb kept only the in-frame ones, dropping some. V and J calls and clone size are given by that table; D and trimming were obtained from the DNA. The table includes around 92,000 clones, 74% detected once. This specimen comes from a study of blood T cell repertoires in COVID-19. Overall study context: Acute and convalescent COVID-19 specimens originated in the United States, Italy and Spain. T cells, B-cell-depleted T cells, or PBMCs supplied cDNA or gDNA.

Seattle patient enrollment occurred during active infection, with longitudinal follow-up thereafter. CDR3 length: 14 residues. V lost 1 base to trimming and J lost 8 bases; unmatched junction nucleotides: 7. In germline, CDR1 is MDHEN, CDR2 SYDVKM. The V call is TRBV28, the J call TRBJ1-2; TRBD1 matches at 7 bases. Sequences were obtained from peripheral blood. The sequence was obtained from a man between 65 and 79 years old with COVID-19, enrolled during active disease. Here the CDR3 DNA reads TGTGCCAGCAGTTTATACGGGACAGCCGTAGGCTACACCTTC. It is translated as CASSLYGTAVGYTF.